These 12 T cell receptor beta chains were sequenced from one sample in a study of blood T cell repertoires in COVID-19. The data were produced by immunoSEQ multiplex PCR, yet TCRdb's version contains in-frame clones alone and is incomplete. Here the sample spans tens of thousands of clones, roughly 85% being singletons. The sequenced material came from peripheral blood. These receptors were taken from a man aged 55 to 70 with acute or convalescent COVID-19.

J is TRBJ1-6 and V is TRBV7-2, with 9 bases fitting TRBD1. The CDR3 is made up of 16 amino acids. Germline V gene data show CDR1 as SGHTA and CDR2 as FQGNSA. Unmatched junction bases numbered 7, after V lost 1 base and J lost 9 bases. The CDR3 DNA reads TGTGCCAGCAGCTTAGGGAGGACAGGGGCCGGTTCACCCCTCCACTTT. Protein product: CASSLGRTGAGSPLHF.

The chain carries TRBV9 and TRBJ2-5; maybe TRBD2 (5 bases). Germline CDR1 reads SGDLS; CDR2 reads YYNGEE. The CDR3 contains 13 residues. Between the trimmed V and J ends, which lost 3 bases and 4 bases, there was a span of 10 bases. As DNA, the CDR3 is TGTGCCAGCAGCGGTCCTAGCAGAGAGACCCAGTACTTC. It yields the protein CASSGPSRETQYF. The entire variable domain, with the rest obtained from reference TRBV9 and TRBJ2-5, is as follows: DSGVTQTPKHLITATGQRVTLRCSPRSGDLSVYWYQQSLDQGLQFLIQYYNGEERAKGNILERFSAQQFPDLHSELNLSSLELGDSALYFCASSGPSRETQYFGPGTRLLVL.

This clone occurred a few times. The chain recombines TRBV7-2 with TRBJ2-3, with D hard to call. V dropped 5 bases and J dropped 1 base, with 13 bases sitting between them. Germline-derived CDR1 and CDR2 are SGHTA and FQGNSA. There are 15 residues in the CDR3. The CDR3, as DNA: TGTGCCAGCAGCCCAGGCCTGGTCCGCACAGATACGCAGTATTTT. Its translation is CASSPGLVRTDTQYF. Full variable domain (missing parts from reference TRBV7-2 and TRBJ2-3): GAGVSQSPSNKVTEKGKDVELRCDPISGHTALYWYRQSLGQGLEFLIYFQGNSAPDKSGLPSDRFSAERTGGSVSTLTIQRTQQEDSAVYLCASSPGLVRTDTQYFGPGTRLTVL.

The CDR3 DNA follows: TGTGCCAGCAGCTCCGGGGAGCCCTCCTACGAGCAGTACTTC. Its protein is CASSSGEPSYEQYF. This chain connects TRBV7-2 to TRBJ2-7; TRBD2 is a possible D gene (5 bases). Germline CDR1 SGHTA, CDR2 FQGNSA. This CDR3 is built from 14 residues. Trimming pared 4 bases from V and 0 bases from J, leaving 10 bases between.

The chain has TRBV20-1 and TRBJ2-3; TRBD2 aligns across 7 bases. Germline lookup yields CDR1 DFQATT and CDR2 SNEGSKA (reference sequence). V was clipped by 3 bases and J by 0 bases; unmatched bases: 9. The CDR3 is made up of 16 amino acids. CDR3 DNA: TGCAGTGCTAGTCGTGGGGGGGTCTCTAGCACAGATACGCAGTATTTT. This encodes CSASRGGVSSTDTQYF.

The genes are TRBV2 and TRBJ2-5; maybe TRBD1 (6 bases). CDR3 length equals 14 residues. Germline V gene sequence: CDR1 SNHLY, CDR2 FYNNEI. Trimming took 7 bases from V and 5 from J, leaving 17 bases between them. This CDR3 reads CASISDRRLETQYF. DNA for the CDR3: TGTGCCAGCATTTCGGACAGACGCCTGGAGACCCAGTACTTC.

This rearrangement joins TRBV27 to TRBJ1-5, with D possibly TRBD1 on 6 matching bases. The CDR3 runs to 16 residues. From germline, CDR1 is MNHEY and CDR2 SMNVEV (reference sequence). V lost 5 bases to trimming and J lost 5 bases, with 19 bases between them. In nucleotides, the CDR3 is TGTGCCAGCAGTCCAAACCCCACAGGGTTCCATCAGCCCCAGCATTTT. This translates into CASSPNPTGFHQPQHF.

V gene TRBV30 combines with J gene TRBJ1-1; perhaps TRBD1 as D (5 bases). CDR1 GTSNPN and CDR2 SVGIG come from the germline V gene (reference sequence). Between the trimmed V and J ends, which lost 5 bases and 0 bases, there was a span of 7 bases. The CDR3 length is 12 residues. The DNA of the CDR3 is TGTGCCTGGGACAGAGTGAACACTGAAGCTTTCTTT. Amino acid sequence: CAWDRVNTEAFF.

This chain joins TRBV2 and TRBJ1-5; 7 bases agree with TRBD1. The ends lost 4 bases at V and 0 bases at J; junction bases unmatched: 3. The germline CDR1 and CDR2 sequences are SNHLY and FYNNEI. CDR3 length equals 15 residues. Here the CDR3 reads CASSGGTASNQPQHF. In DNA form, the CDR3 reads TGTGCCAGCAGTGGGGGGACAGCTAGCAATCAGCCCCAGCATTTT.

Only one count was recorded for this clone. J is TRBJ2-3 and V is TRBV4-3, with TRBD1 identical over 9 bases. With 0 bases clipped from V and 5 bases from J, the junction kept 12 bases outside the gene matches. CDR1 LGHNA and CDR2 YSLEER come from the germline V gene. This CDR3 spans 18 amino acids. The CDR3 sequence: CASSQEGAGTGFVDTQYF. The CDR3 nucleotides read TGCGCCAGCAGCCAAGAGGGCGCGGGGACAGGGTTTGTAGATACGCAGTATTTT.

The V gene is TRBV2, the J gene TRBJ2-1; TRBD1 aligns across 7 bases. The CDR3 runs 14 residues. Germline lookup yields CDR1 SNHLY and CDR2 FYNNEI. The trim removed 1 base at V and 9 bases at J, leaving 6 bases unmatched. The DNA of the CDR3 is TGTGCCAGCAGTGAAGTCAGGGCAGGGGGTGAGCAGTTCTTC. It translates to CASSEVRAGGEQFF.

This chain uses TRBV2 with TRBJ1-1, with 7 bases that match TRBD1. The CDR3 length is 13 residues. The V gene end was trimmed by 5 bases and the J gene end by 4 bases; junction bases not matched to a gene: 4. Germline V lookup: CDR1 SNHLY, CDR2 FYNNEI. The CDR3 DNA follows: TGTGCCAGCAGTACAGGGGAGAGCACTGAAGCTTTCTTT. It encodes CASSTGESTEAFF.